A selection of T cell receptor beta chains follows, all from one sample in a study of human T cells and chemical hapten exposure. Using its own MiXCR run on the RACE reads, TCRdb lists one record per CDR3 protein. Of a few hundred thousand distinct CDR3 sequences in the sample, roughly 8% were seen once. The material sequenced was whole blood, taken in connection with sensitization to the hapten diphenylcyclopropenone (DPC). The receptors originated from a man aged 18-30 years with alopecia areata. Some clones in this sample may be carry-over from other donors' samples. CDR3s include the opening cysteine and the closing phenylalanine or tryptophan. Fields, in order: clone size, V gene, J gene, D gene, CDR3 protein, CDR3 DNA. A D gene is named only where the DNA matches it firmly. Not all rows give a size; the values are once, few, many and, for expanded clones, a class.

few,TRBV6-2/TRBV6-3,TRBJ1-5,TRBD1,CASRQPGDRGVWFNQPQHF,TGTGCCAGCCGCCAGCCTGGGGACAGGGGAGTCTGGTTCAATCAGCCCCAGCATTTT
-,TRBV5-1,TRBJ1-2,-,CASSLRTSPGPSNYGYTF,TGCGCCAGCAGCTTGCGAACCAGCCCGGGACCTTCGAACTATGGCTACACCTTC
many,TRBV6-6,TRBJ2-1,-,CASSYTDEQFF,TGTGCCAGCAGTTACACAGATGAGCAGTTCTTC
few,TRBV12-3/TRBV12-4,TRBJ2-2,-,CASIPGDANTGELFF,TGTGCCAGCATTCCGGGGGACGCGAACACCGGGGAGCTGTTTTTT
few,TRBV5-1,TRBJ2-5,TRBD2,CASSPGRASGGTNQETQYF,TGCGCCAGCAGCCCTGGTCGGGCTAGCGGGGGGACGAACCAAGAGACCCAGTACTTC
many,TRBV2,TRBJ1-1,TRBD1,CASMRTGGLNTEAFF,TGTGCCAGCATGAGGACAGGGGGCCTCAACACTGAAGCTTTCTTT
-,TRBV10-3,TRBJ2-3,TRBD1,CAISEGRGQQDTQYF,TGTGCCATCAGTGAGGGCAGGGGGCAGCAAGATACGCAGTATTTT
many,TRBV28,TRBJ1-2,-,CASIRTAGGYTF,TGTGCCAGCATTCGGACAGCTGGTGGCTACACCTTC
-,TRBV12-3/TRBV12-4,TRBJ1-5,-,CASSLGRRFSNQPQHF,TGTGCCAGCAGTTTAGGGCGACGGTTTAGCAATCAGCCCCAGCATTTT
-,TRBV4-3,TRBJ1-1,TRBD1,CASSQDPSKGQGPIEAFF,TGCGCCAGCAGCCAAGATCCATCGAAGGGACAGGGACCTATCGAAGCTTTCTTT
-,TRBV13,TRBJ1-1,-,CASSLISGVTTAMNTEAFF,TGTGCCAGCAGTCTAATCTCGGGGGTCACAACCGCAATGAACACTGAAGCTTTCTTT
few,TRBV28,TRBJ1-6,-,CASSLNGRPPPLHF,TGTGCCAGCAGTTTGAACGGCAGGCCTCCGCCCCTCCACTTT
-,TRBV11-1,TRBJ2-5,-,CASRVGDWKETQYF,TGTGCCAGCAGAGTCGGGGATTGGAAAGAGACCCAGTACTTC
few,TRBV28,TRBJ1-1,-,CASSPVPNTEAFF,TGTGCCAGCAGTCCCGTCCCCAACACTGAAGCTTTCTTT
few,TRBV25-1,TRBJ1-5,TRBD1,CASSESGGIQPQHF,TGTGCCAGCAGTGAATCAGGGGGGATACAGCCCCAGCATTTT
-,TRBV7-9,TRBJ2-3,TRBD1,CASSPRGRKTDTQYF,TGTGCCAGCAGCCCCAGGGGGCGAAAGACAGATACGCAGTATTTT
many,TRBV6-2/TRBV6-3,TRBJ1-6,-,CASSPTENSPLHF,TGTGCCAGCAGCCCGACGGAAAATTCACCCCTCCACTTT
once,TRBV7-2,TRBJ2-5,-,CASSLVGAGETQYF,TGTGCCAGCAGCTTAGTGGGGGCCGGAGAGACCCAGTACTTC
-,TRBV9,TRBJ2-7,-,CASSVAVGYEQYF,TGTGCCAGCAGCGTAGCTGTGGGATACGAGCAGTACTTC
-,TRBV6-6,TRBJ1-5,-,CASSYAAAPNQPQHF,TGTGCCAGCAGTTATGCAGCGGCACCCAATCAGCCCCAGCATTTT
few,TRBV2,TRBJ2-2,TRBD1,CASKSGTGFNTGELFF,TGTGCCAGCAAGTCCGGGACAGGGTTTAACACCGGGGAGCTGTTTTTT
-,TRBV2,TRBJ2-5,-,CASSFRDPQETQYF,TGTGCCAGCAGTTTCCGGGATCCTCAAGAGACCCAGTACTTC
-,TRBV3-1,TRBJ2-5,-,CASSQGTLETQYF,TGTGCCAGCAGCCAAGGGACTTTAGAGACCCAGTACTTC
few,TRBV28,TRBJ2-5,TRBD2,CASSSASASGVQETQYF,TGTGCCAGCAGTTCGGCATCTGCTAGCGGGGTTCAAGAGACCCAGTACTTC